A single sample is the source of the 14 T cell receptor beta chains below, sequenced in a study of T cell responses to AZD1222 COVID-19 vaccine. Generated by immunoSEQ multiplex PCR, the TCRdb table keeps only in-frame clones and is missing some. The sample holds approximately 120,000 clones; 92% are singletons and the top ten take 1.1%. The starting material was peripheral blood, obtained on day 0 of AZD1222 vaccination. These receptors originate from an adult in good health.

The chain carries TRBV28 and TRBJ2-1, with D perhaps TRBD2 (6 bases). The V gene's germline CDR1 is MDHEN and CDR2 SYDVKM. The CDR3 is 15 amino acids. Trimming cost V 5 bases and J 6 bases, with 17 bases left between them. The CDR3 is CASSTGGVSSNEQFF. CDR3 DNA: TGTGCCAGCAGTACAGGAGGGGTCTCAAGCAATGAGCAGTTCTTC.

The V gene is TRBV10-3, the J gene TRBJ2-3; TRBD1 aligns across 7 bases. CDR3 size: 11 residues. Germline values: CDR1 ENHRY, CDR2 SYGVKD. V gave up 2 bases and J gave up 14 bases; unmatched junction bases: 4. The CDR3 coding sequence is TGTGCCATCAGTGAGGGGTGGGACAGGTATTTT. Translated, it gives CAISEGWDRYF.

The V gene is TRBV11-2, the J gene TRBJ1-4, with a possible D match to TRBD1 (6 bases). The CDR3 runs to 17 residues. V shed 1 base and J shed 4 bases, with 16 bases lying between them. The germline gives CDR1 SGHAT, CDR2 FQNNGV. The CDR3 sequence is CASSLGFIQGLNEKLFF. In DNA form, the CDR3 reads TGTGCCAGCAGCTTAGGCTTCATACAGGGCCTTAATGAAAAACTGTTTTTT.

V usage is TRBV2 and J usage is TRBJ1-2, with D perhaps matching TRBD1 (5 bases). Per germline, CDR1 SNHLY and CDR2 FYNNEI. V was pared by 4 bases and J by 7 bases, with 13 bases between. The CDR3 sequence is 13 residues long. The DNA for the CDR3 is TGTGCCAGCAGTGGTGTGGGGGGATCTGGCTACACCTTC. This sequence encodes CASSGVGGSGYTF.

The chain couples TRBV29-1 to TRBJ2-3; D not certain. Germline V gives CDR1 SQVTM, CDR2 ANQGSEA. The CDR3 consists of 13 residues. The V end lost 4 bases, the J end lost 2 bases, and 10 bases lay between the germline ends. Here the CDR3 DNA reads TGCAGCGTTGGAGGACGTATCACAGATACGCAGTATTTT. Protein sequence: CSVGGRITDTQYF.

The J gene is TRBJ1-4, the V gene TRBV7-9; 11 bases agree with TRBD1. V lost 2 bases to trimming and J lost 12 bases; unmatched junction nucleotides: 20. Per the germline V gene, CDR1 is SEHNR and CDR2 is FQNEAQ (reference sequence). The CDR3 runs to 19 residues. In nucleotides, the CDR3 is TGTGCCAGCAGCTTAACTCTCGGGACAGGGGGACACTTGGATGGGGAACTGTTTTTT. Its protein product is CASSLTLGTGGHLDGELFF.

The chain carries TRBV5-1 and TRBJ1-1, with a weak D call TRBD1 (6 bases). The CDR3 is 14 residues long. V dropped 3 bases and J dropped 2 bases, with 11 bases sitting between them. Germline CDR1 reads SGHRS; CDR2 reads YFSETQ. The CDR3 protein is CASSSQGSNTEAFF. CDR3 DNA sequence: TGCGCCAGCAGCTCACAGGGTAGCAACACTGAAGCTTTCTTT.

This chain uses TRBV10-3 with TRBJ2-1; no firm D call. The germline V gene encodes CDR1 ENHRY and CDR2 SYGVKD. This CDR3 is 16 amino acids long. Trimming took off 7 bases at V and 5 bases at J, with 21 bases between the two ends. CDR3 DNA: TGTGCCATCAAATCCTGGTCCTCCTCGGTTGACAATGAGCAGTTCTTC. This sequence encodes CAIKSWSSSVDNEQFF.

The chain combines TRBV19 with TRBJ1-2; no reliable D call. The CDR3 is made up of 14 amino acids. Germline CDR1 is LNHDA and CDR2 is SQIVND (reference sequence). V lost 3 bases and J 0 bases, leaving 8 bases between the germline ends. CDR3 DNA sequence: TGTGCCAGTAGTATTGGTACCACTAACTATGGCTACACCTTC. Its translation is CASSIGTTNYGYTF.

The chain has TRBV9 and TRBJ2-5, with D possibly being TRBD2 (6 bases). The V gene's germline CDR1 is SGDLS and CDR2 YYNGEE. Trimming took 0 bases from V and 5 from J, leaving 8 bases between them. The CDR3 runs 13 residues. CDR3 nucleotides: TGTGCCAGCAGCGTAGCAGGGAGGGAGACCCAGTACTTC. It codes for CASSVAGRETQYF.

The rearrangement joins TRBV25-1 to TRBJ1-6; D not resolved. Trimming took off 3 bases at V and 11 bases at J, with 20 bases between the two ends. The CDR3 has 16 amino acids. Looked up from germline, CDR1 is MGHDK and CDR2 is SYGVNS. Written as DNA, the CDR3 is TGTGCCAGCAGTGAGGGCGGCGACATAGGGATGACACCCCTCCACTTT. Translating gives CASSEGGDIGMTPLHF. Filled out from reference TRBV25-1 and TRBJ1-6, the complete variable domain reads EADIYQTPRYLVIGTGKKITLECSQTMGHDKMYWYQQDPGMELHLIHYSYGVNSTEKGDLSSESTVSRIRTEHFPLTLESARPSHTSQYLCASSEGGDIGMTPLHFGNGTRLTVT.

The DNA for the CDR3 is TGTGCCAGCGGAAGGAATACAGGGAACTATGGCTACACCTTC. Its protein product is CASGRNTGNYGYTF. This rearrangement joins TRBV6-5 to TRBJ1-2; possibly TRBD1 for D (6 bases). Trimming pared 8 bases from V and 2 bases from J, leaving 15 bases between. CDR3 length equals 14 residues. Germline V CDR1 and CDR2: MNHEY, SVGAGI.

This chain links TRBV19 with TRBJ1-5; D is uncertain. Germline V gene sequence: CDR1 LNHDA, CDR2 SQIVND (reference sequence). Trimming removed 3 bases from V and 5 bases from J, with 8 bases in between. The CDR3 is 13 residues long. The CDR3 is CASSIWGDQPQHF. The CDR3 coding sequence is TGTGCCAGTAGTATTTGGGGTGATCAGCCCCAGCATTTT.

This CDR3 is CASSPGHPTYNEQFF. CDR3 DNA: TGTGCCAGCAGCCCGGGACATCCGACCTACAATGAGCAGTTCTTC. V gene TRBV11-2 combines with J gene TRBJ2-1, with D possibly being TRBD1 (6 bases). Per germline, CDR1 SGHAT and CDR2 FQNNGV. Trimming took 5 bases from V and 2 from J, leaving 13 bases between them. This CDR3 comprises 15 residues.